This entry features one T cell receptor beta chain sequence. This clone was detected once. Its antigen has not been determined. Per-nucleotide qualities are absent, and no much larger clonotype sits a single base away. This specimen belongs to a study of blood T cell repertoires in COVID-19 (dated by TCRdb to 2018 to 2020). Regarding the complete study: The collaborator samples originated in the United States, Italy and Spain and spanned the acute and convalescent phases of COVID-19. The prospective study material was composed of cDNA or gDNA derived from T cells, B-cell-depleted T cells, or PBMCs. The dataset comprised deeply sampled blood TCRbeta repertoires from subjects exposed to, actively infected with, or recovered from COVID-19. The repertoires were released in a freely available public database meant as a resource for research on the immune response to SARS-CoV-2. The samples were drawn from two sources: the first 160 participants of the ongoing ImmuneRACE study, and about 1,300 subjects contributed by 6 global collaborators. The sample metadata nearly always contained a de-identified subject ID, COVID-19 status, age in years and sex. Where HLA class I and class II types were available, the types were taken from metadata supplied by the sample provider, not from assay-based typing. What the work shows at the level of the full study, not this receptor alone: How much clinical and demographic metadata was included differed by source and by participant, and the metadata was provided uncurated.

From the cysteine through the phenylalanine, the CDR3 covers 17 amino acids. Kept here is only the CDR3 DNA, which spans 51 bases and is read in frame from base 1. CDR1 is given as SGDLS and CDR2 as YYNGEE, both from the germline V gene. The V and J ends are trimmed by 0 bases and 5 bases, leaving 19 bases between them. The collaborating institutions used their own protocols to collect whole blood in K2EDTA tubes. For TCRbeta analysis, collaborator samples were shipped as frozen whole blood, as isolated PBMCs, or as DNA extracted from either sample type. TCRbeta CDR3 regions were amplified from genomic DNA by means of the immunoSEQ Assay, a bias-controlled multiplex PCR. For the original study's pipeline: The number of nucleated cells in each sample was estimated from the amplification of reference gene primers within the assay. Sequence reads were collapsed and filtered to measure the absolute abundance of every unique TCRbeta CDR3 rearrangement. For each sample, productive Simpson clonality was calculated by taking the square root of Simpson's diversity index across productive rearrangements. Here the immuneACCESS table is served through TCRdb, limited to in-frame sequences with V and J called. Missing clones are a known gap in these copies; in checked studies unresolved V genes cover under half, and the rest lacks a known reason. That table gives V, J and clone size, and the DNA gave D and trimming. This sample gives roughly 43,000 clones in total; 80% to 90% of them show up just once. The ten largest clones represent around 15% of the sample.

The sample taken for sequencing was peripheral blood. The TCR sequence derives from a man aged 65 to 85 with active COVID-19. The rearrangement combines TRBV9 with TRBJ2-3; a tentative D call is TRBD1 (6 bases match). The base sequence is TGTGCCAGCAGCGTAGTCGAGGACAGCCCACTGGGAGATACGCAGTATTTT. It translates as CASSVVEDSPLGDTQYF. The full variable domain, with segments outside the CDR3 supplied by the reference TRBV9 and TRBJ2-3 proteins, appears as DSGVTQTPKHLITATGQRVTLRCSPRSGDLSVYWYQQSLDQGLQFLIQYYNGEERAKGNILERFSAQQFPDLHSELNLSSLELGDSALYFCASSVVEDSPLGDTQYFGPGTRLTVL.